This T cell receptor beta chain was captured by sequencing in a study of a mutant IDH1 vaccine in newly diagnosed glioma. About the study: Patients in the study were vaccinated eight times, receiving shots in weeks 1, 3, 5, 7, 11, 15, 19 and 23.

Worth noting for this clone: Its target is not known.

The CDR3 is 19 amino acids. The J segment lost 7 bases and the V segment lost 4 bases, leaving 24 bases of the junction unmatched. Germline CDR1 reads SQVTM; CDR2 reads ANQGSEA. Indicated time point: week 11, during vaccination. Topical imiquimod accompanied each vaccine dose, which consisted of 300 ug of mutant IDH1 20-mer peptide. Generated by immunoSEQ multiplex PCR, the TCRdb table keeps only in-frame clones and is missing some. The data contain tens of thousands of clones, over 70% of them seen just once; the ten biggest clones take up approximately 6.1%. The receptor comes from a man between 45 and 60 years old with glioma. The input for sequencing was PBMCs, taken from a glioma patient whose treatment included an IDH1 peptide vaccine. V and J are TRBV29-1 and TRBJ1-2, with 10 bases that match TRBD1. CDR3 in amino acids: CSVGGNAGQGNLGLRGYTF. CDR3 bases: TGCAGCGTTGGGGGGAATGCGGGACAGGGGAATTTGGGATTACGTGGCTACACCTTC.